This T cell receptor (beta chain) originates from a study of blood T cell repertoires in COVID-19. The overall study: Material from acute and convalescent COVID-19 was sourced from the United States, Italy and Spain. PBMCs, B-cell-depleted T cells, or T cells provided the cDNA or gDNA that made up the material.

Germline V CDR1 and CDR2: SGHTA, FQGNSA. V was shortened by 4 bases and J by 5 bases, with 8 bases between the two germline ends. The CDR3 runs 12 residues. In the original analysis: Using reference gene primer amplification, nucleated cell counts were estimated. Repertoires were generated with immunoSEQ multiplex PCR, while TCRdb's copy carries only in-frame clones and drops some. The D gene and trimming were derived from the DNA, and the V and J assignments and clone size from that table. Of 160,000 or so clones listed, around 83% are singletons. Sequenced material: peripheral blood. The chain has TRBV7-2 and TRBJ1-1; D remains ambiguous. The clonotype was recovered from a human donor in a cohort sampled during active COVID-19. CDR3 nucleotides: TGTGCCAGCAGCTACCCGAGGACTGAAGCTTTCTTT. Protein: CASSYPRTEAFF.